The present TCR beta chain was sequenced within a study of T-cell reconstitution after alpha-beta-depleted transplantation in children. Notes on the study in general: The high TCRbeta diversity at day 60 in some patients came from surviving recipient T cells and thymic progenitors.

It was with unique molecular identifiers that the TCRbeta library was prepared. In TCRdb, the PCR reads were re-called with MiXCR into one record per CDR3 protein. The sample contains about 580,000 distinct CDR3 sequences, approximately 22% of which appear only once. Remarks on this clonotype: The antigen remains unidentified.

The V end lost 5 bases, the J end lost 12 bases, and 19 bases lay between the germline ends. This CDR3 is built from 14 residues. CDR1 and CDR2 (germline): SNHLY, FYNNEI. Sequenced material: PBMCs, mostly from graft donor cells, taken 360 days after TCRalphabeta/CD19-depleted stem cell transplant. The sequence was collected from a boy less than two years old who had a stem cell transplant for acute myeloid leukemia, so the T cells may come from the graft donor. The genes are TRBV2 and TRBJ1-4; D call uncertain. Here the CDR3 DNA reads TGTGCCAGCAGTCAGCCGCCCCAAGCAATGGAACTGTTTTTT. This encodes CASSQPPQAMELFF.